This TCR beta chain was documented in a study of T cells in Graves' hyperthyroidism and ophthalmopathy. Findings and limits, study-wide: In blood, most of the thyroid clonotypes expanded above 0.001 were also present.

This clonotype has a count of ten or more. What it binds is unknown. TCR beta CDR3 region amplification was performed from RNA transcripts. An initial round of RT-PCR targeting the TCR CDR3 relied on the HTBI primer set. From the multiplex PCR reads, TCRdb called clonotypes with MiXCR, one entry per CDR3 protein. The sample includes approximately 640,000 distinct CDR3 sequences, 45% of them seen just once. The CDR3 is 15 amino acids. V lost 0 bases to trimming and J lost 8 bases, with 11 bases between them. Per the germline V gene, CDR1 is SGHVS and CDR2 is FQNEAQ. Diagnosis relied on clinical symptoms, serum thyroxine and TRAb, thyroid ultrasound and orbital computed tomography.

V and J are TRBV7-8 and TRBJ1-6; D is possibly TRBD1 (5 bases). The sequence derives from an adult man with Graves' disease, either hyperthyroidism or ophthalmopathy (not recorded which). Sequencing was carried out using peripheral blood or thyroid tissue (not recorded which). CDR3 in amino acids: CASSLAGPADSPLHF. The CDR3 nucleotides read TGTGCCAGCAGCTTAGCGGGGCCTGCGGATTCACCCCTCCACTTT.